The T cell receptor beta chain described here comes from a study of Graves' ophthalmopathy and Graves' hyperthyroidism (dated by TCRdb to the late 2010s). Context from the whole study: Hyperthyroidism was considered stable if no progression to ophthalmopathy occurred within 18 months of follow-up. To tell Graves' ophthalmopathy apart from Graves' hyperthyroidism, and to predict which patients would progress to ophthalmopathy, the study relied on TCR beta repertoire signatures. In total, some 140 blood samples were TCR-sequenced: 40 to 45 ophthalmopathy, some 75 hyperthyroidism and around 17 hyperthyroidism-to-ophthalmopathy patients. To explore V-J signatures that separate ophthalmopathy from hyperthyroidism, a discovery set of about 100 patients was enrolled, consisting of fewer than 45 with ophthalmopathy and about 60 with stable hyperthyroidism. An independent validation cohort was composed of 18 to 20 hyperthyroidism patients and 15 to 17 patients who later progressed from hyperthyroidism to ophthalmopathy. T-cell repertoires of thyroid tissue and blood were compared in more than five hyperthyroidism patients. Following sample collection, hyperthyroidism patients were given methimazole at a starting dose of 30 mg daily, and ophthalmopathy patients were given high-dose intravenous methylprednisolone.

The CDR3 measures 12 amino acids from cysteine to phenylalanine. Solely the CDR3 DNA is kept, with 36 bases framed from the first base. Trimming removed 3 bases from V and 5 bases from J, leaving 10 bases between the germline ends. CDR1 DFQATT and CDR2 SNEGSKA were looked up in the germline V gene (reference sequence). This clonotype was counted a few times. Its specific antigen is unknown. Base qualities are missing; no much larger clone stands one base away. Patients with hyperthyroidism were aged 18 to 65 years, had been newly diagnosed, and had a disease duration of less than 2 months. Patients were excluded if they had other autoimmune diseases, uncontrolled infections, pregnancy or lactation. Clinical symptoms, serum thyroxine, TRAb, thyroid ultrasound and orbital computed tomography were used for diagnosis. Trizol reagent was used to extract the total RNA, and its quality was then checked on an Agilent 2100 Bioanalyzer.

The full study reports these points: Ophthalmopathy was separated from stable hyperthyroidism by the 13-signature model with just under 90% sensitivity and roughly 82% specificity in cross-validation and with 80%/75% in the test set. In validation, the model predicted ophthalmopathy progression with about 71% sensitivity and 72.22% specificity; fewer than 15 predicted patients were CT-confirmed with GO in a median of approximately six months. Most of the expanded thyroid clonotypes with a frequency above 0.001 were also detected in blood, and it was suggested that the thyroid immune response may be reflected by blood repertoires. Sample size was not predetermined statistically, and investigators were not blinded to group allocation.

For repertoire sequencing, the TCR beta CDR3 regions were amplified from RNA transcripts. A first-round RT-PCR used HTBI primers with the Qiagen OneStep RT-PCR kit, followed by a second-round multiplex PCR, size selection and purification. Sequencing of the libraries was carried out on an Illumina HiSeq2000 in paired-end mode with 100 bp reads. Concerning the study's data processing: SOAPnuke was used for read processing, and reads with adapters, uncalled bases, a mean Phred below 15, or no exact constant-primer or identifier match were discarded. High-quality paired reads were merged with COPE v1.2.5. Clonotypes were defined as unique nucleotide sequences and were aligned to IMGT TRB V, D and J references using MiTCR v1.1. Only V-J combinations with frequency above 0.0001 were analysed, covering approximately 99% of repertoires. A TCR clonal expansion and chaos score per V-J combination was defined as the ratio of F50 clonal expansion to chaos observed in the TCRdist matrix. Welch's t-statistics and random forest were used to reduce the features to about 12 V-J combinations, which were then used as input to a naive Bayes classifier. Thyroid-blood repertoire similarity was quantified with the Morisita-Horn index. TCRdb reworked the public reads: Q25 trimming with fastp, MiXCR clone assembly, productive beta chains retained. Under each unique CDR3 protein, matching rows form one entry showing the most common genes and DNA. TCRdb's processing, not the authors', yielded these V and J calls. Recorded for this sample are over a million distinct CDR3 sequences; less than 45% of them occurred a single time. 11% of the sample lies in the top ten.

The clonotype was recovered from an adult man with Graves' hyperthyroidism. The sequence links TRBV20-1 to TRBJ2-5, with the D gene too uncertain to name. Sequences were obtained from peripheral blood or thyroid tissue (not recorded which). At the DNA level, the sequence is TGCAGTGCTAGTGGCTACTTGGAGACCCAGTACTTC. This codes for CSASGYLETQYF.